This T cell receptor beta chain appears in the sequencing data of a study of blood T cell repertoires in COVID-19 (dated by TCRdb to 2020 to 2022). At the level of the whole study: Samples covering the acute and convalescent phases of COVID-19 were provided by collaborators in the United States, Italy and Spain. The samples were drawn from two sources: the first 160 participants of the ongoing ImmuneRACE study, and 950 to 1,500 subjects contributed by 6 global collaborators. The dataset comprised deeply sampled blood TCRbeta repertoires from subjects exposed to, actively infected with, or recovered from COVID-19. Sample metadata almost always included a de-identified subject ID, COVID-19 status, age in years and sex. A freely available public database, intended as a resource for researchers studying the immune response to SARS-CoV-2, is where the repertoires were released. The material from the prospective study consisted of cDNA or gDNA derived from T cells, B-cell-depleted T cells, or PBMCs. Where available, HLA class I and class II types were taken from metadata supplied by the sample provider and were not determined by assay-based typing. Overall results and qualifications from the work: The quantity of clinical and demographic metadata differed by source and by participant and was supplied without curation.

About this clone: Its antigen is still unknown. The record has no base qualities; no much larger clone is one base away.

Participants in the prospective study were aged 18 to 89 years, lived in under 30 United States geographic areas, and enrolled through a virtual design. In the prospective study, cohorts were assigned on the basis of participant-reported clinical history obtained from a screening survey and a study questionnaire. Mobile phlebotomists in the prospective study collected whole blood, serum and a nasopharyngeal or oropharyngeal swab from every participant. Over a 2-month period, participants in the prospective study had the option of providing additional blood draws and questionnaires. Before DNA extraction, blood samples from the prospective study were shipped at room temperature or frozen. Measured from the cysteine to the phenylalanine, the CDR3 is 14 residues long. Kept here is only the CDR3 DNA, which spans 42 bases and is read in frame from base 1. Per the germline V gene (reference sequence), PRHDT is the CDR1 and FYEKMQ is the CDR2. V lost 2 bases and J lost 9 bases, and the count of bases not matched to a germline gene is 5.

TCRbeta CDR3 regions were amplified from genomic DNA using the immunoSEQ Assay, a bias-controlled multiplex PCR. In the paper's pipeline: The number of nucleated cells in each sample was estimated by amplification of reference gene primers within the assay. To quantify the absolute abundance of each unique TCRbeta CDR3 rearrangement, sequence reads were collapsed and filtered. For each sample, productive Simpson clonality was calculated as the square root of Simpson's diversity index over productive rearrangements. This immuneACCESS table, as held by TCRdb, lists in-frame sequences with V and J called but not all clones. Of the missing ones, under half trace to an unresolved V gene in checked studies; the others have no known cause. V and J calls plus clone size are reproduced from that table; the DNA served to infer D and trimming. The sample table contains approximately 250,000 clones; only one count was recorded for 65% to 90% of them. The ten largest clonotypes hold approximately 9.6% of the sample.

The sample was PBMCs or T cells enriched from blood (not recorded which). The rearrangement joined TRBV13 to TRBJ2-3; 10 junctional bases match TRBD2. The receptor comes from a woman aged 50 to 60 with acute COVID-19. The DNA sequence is TGTGCCAGCAGCTTACGAGCGGGGGGGCAAACGCAGTATTTT. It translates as CASSLRAGGQTQYF.